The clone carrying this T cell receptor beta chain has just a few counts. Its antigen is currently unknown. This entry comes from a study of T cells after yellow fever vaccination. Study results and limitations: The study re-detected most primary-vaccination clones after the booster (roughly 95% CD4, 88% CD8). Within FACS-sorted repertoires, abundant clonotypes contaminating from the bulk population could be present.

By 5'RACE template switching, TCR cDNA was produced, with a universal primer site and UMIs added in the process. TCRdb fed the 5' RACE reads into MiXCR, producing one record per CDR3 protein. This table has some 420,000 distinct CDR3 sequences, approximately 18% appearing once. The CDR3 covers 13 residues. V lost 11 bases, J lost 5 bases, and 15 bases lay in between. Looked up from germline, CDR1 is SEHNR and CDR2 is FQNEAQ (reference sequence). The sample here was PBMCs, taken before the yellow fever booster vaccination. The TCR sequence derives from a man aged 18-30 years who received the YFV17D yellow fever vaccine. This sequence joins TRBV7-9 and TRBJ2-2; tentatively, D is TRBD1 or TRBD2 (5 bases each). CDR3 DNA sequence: TGTGCCGGGGCAGGGACGGGGACCGGGGAGCTGTTTTTT. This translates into CAGAGTGTGELFF.